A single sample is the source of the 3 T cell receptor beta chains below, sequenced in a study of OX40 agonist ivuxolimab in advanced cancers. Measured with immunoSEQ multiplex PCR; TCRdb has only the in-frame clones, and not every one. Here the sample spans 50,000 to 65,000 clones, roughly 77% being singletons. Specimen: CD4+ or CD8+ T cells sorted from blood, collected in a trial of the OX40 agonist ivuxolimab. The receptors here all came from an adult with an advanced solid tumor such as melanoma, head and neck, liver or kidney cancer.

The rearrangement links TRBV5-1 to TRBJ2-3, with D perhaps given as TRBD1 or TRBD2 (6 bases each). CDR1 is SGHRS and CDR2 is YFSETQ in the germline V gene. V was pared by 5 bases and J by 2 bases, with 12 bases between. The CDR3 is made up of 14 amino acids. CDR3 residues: CASSWGDNTDTQYF. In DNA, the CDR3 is TGCGCCAGCAGTTGGGGGGACAACACAGATACGCAGTATTTT.

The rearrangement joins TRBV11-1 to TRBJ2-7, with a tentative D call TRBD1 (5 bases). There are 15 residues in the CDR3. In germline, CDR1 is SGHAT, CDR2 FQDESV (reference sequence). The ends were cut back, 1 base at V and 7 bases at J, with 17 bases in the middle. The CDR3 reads CASSLDWAGSGEQYF. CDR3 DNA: TGTGCCAGCAGCTTAGATTGGGCAGGGTCGGGTGAGCAGTACTTC.

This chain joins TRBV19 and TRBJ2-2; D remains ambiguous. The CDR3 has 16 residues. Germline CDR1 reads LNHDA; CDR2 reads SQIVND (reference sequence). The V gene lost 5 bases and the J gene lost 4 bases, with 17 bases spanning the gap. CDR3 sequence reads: CASSSLPPGVTGELFF. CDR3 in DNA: TGTGCCAGTAGTTCTCTCCCCCCCGGAGTCACCGGGGAGCTGTTTTTT.